Below, 19 T cell receptor beta chains from the same sample are listed, as sequenced in a study of blood T cell repertoires in COVID-19. The table came from immunoSEQ multiplex PCR; TCRdb's copy has only in-frame clones and leaves some out. This table has approximately 300,000 clones, about 90% appearing once. Sequencing used peripheral blood. The receptors shown here come from a woman aged 45-59 years with COVID-19, enrolled during active disease.

The chain recombines TRBV7-9 with TRBJ2-5; D call uncertain. The CDR3 spans 15 residues. V shed 4 bases and J shed 2 bases, with 14 bases lying between them. The germline gives CDR1 SEHNR, CDR2 FQNEAQ (reference sequence). CDR3 protein: CASSSEYRSQETQYF. The CDR3 DNA sequence: TGTGCCAGCAGCTCCGAATACCGGTCACAAGAGACCCAGTACTTC.

The V and J genes are TRBV3-1 (or the pseudogene TRBV3-2) and TRBJ2-3; 11 bases fit TRBD2. CDR3 length: 17 amino acids. Germline V gene sequence: CDR1 LGHDT, CDR2 YNNKEL (reference sequence). The V and J ends lost 4 bases and 2 bases, in that order; junction bases with no gene match: 8. The CDR3 DNA follows: TGTGCCAGCAGCCGGGGACTAGCGGTACCAAACACAGATACGCAGTATTTT. Protein sequence: CASSRGLAVPNTDTQYF.

The chain is built from TRBV27 and TRBJ1-2; 7 bases align to TRBD1. CDR3 length equals 13 residues. Germline V gene sequence: CDR1 MNHEY, CDR2 SMNVEV (reference sequence). Unmatched junction bases numbered 6, after V lost 4 bases and J lost 7 bases. The chain's CDR3 is CASSSTGIGGYTF. In nucleotides, the CDR3 is TGTGCCAGCAGTTCGACAGGGATAGGTGGCTACACCTTC.

The chain combines TRBV5-1 with TRBJ2-1; 7 bases map to TRBD1. The V and J ends lost 3 bases and 5 bases, in that order; junction bases with no gene match: 14. CDR1 and CDR2 from the germline V gene are SGHRS and YFSETQ. The CDR3 contains 17 residues. The CDR3 nucleotides read TGCGCCAGCAGCTACCAGACAGGGAAGGTTTCTAACAATGAGCAGTTCTTC. The encoded protein is CASSYQTGKVSNNEQFF.

This chain joins TRBV30 and TRBJ2-1; D is unresolved. CDR1 and CDR2 from the germline V gene are GTSNPN and SVGIG (reference sequence). V dropped 4 bases and J dropped 2 bases, with 9 bases sitting between them. The CDR3 is 13 residues long. CDR3 region: CAWMGIPYNEQFF. The DNA of the CDR3 is TGTGCCTGGATGGGCATCCCCTACAATGAGCAGTTCTTC. The variable domain in full, completed from reference TRBV30 and TRBJ2-1, reads SQTIHQWPATLVQPVGSPLSLECTVEGTSNPNLYWYRQAAGRGLQLLFYSVGIGQISSEVPQNLSASRPQDRQFILSSKKLLLSDSGFYLCAWMGIPYNEQFFGPGTRLTVL.

V and J are TRBV7-3 and TRBJ2-7; TRBD1 aligns across 10 bases. The V segment lost 1 base and the J segment 5 bases; nucleotides outside the gene matches: 5. The CDR3 contains 15 residues. Germline V gives CDR1 SGHTA, CDR2 FQGTGA. The CDR3 reads CASSLMGTGVNEQYF. The CDR3, as DNA: TGTGCCAGCAGCTTAATGGGGACAGGGGTAAACGAGCAGTACTTC.

J is TRBJ2-2 and V is TRBV6-4; 7 nucleotides line up with TRBD1. This CDR3 has 16 amino acids. The germline CDR1 and CDR2 sequences are MRHNA and SNTAGT. Trimming took 6 bases from V and 5 from J; bases not matched to a gene: 12. DNA for the CDR3: TGTGCCAGCAGCCCCACCGGGACAGCGACTACCGGGGAGCTGTTTTTT. This gives the protein CASSPTGTATTGELFF.

This chain joins TRBV6-5 and TRBJ2-7, with D possibly being TRBD1 (6 bases). V lost 6 bases, J lost 3 bases, and 15 bases lay in between. The CDR3 has 14 amino acids. The germline V gene has CDR1 MNHEY and CDR2 SVGAGI. The CDR3 is CASRRTQGFYEQYF. The CDR3 DNA is TGTGCCAGCAGACGCACTCAGGGGTTCTACGAGCAGTACTTC.

V and J are TRBV5-1 and TRBJ1-2; D might be TRBD1 (5 bases). The CDR3 loop spans 17 amino acids. With 0 bases removed from V and 5 bases from J, the gap between germline ends came to 20 bases. Germline V lookup: CDR1 SGHRS, CDR2 YFSETQ. The CDR3 spells CASSLDGSPTRGYGYTF. The CDR3, as DNA: TGCGCCAGCAGCTTGGACGGGAGCCCCACTCGGGGGTATGGCTACACCTTC.

Worth noting for this clone: The same CDR3 arises from other DNA sequences in this sample as well. This chain links TRBV7-3 with TRBJ2-3; D not certain. The germline V and J ends were trimmed by 2 bases and 0 bases, with 3 bases remaining between them. The CDR3 runs 13 residues. Germline V CDR1 and CDR2: SGHTA, FQGTGA. The CDR3 DNA reads TGTGCCAGCAGCTTATTAAGCACAGATACGCAGTATTTT. Translating it yields CASSLLSTDTQYF.

The J gene is TRBJ2-3, the V gene TRBV6-1, with D hard to call. The V end lost 2 bases, the J end lost 5 bases, and 14 bases lay between the germline ends. The V gene's germline CDR1 is MNHNS and CDR2 SASEGT. CDR3 length: 15 amino acids. This chain's CDR3 is CASSEPGDIVDTQYF. The CDR3 nucleotides read TGTGCCAGCAGTGAACCGGGTGATATAGTAGATACGCAGTATTTT.

The rearrangement joins TRBV5-4 to TRBJ2-5; the D is unclear. The CDR3 sequence is 14 residues long. Germline values: CDR1 SGHNT, CDR2 YYREEE (reference sequence). The ends were cut back, 0 bases at V and 5 bases at J, with 11 bases in the middle. CDR3 DNA sequence: TGTGCCAGCAGCTTGGAGAAGAGGTCGGAGACCCAGTACTTC. Protein sequence: CASSLEKRSETQYF.

The V call is TRBV3-1 (or the pseudogene TRBV3-2), the J call TRBJ1-1; D may be TRBD1 (5 bases). Per the germline V gene, CDR1 is LGHDT and CDR2 is YNNKEL (reference sequence). Trimming took off 5 bases at V and 6 bases at J, with 13 bases between the two ends. The CDR3 runs 13 residues. CDR3 sequence reads: CASSGGVYAEAFF. The CDR3 DNA follows: TGTGCCAGCAGCGGAGGGGTGTACGCTGAAGCTTTCTTT.

V usage is TRBV7-8 and J usage is TRBJ1-5, with D possibly TRBD1 on 5 matching bases. Germline V CDR1 and CDR2: SGHVS, FQNEAQ. This CDR3 region has 15 residues. Trimming left V 1 base short and J 1 base short, with 8 bases between. Here the CDR3 reads CASSLERGSNQPQHF. The CDR3 DNA follows: TGTGCCAGCAGCTTAGAAAGGGGAAGCAATCAGCCCCAGCATTTT.

V is TRBV18 and J is TRBJ2-1, with D perhaps TRBD2 (6 bases). Germline CDR1 is KGHSH and CDR2 is LQKENI. Trimming took 3 bases from V and 3 from J, leaving 9 bases between them. This CDR3 comprises 14 residues. CDR3: CASSPGLDYNEQFF. As DNA, the CDR3 is TGTGCCAGCTCACCGGGACTTGACTACAATGAGCAGTTCTTC.

V is TRBV4-1 and J is TRBJ2-1; TRBD2 matches 10 bases. Trimming removed 1 base from V and 7 bases from J; junction bases left unmatched: 10. Germline CDR1 MGHRA, CDR2 YSYEKL. CDR3 size: 17 residues. The CDR3 protein is CASSQATVAGGTNEQFF. The DNA for the CDR3 is TGCGCCAGCAGCCAAGCCACGGTAGCGGGAGGTACTAATGAGCAGTTCTTC.

This clone has more than one count but fewer than ten. V usage is TRBV7-9 and J usage is TRBJ1-6; tentatively, D is TRBD1 (5 bases). The CDR3 covers 14 residues. V lost 5 bases to trimming and J lost 4 bases, with 9 bases between them. Germline V gives CDR1 SEHNR, CDR2 FQNEAQ (reference sequence). CDR3 in DNA: TGTGCCAGCAGCATGGGACTATATAATTCACCCCTCCACTTT. Its translation is CASSMGLYNSPLHF.

The V and J genes are TRBV27 and TRBJ2-5; D perhaps matches TRBD2 (6 bases). V shed 5 bases and J shed 1 base, with 8 bases lying between them. Germline values: CDR1 MNHEY, CDR2 SMNVEV (reference sequence). The CDR3 is 13 residues long. CDR3 sequence: CASSPGLQETQYF. CDR3 sequence (DNA): TGTGCCAGCAGTCCGGGACTCCAAGAGACCCAGTACTTC.

This rearrangement joins TRBV9 to TRBJ2-7; TRBD2 is a possible D gene (7 bases). There are 14 residues in the CDR3. The germline V gene encodes CDR1 SGDLS and CDR2 YYNGEE. Trimming shortened V by 3 bases and J by 6 bases, and 16 bases separated the two germline ends. The CDR3 here is CASSGNRGGGEQYF. CDR3 DNA sequence: TGTGCCAGCAGCGGAAACCGAGGGGGGGGCGAGCAGTACTTC.